These T cell receptor beta chains were read from a single sample in a study of PD-1 blockade in classical Hodgkin lymphoma. Clones were read by immunoSEQ multiplex PCR, and TCRdb kept only the in-frame ones, dropping some. Among about 33,000 clones listed, 72% were seen once. This sample comprised peripheral blood mononuclear cells (PBMCs), obtained before the fourth cycle of nivolumab. The receptors shown here come from a human donor with classical Hodgkin lymphoma. CDR3s include the opening cysteine and the closing phenylalanine or tryptophan. A D gene is named only where the DNA matches it firmly. The listing skips clone size in some rows; elsewhere it reads once, few, many or a size class.

CDR3 protein	CDR3 DNA	V gene	J gene	clone size	D gene
CASSILGNTEAFF	TGTGCCAGTAGTATTTTGGGGAACACTGAAGCTTTCTTT	TRBV19	TRBJ1-1	.	.
CAISGETSPRNEQFF	TGTGCCATCAGTGGGGAGACTAGCCCTAGAAATGAGCAGTTCTTC	TRBV10-3	TRBJ2-1	.	TRBD2
CRIQRGYTF	TGCAGGATACAGAGGGGGTACACCTTC	TRBV20-1	TRBJ1-2	.	.
CASSHPLTPRDRRTDTQYF	TGTGCCAGCAGCCACCCACTAACACCCCGGGACAGACGCACAGATACGCAGTATTTT	TRBV9	TRBJ2-3	.	TRBD1
CASSISATYEQYF	TGTGCCAGTAGTATATCAGCTACCTACGAGCAGTACTTC	TRBV19	TRBJ2-7	.	.
CASLPPGQGSGEQYF	TGTGCCAGCCTCCCACCGGGACAGGGATCTGGAGAGCAGTACTTC	TRBV5-6	TRBJ2-7	.	TRBD1
CASSQASGSPYDTGELFF	TGTGCCAGCAGTCAGGCTAGCGGGAGCCCATACGACACCGGGGAGCTGTTTTTT	TRBV28	TRBJ2-2	.	TRBD2
CASSQAAGGRETQYF	TGTGCCAGCAGCCAGGCAGCGGGAGGGCGAGAGACCCAGTACTTC	TRBV5-6	TRBJ2-5	.	TRBD2
CASSRQGNTEAFF	TGTGCCAGCAGCAGACAGGGGAACACTGAAGCTTTCTTT	TRBV7-2	TRBJ1-1	few	TRBD1
CASSDFPGGPAFF	TGCGCCAGCAGCGATTTCCCGGGGGGGCCGGCTTTCTTT	TRBV4-3	TRBJ1-1	medium-sized	.
CASGHSPLHF	TGTGCCAGCGGCCATTCACCCCTCCACTTT	TRBV27	TRBJ1-6	.	.
CASEFGETQYF	TGCGCCAGCGAATTTGGTGAGACCCAGTACTTC	TRBV10-2	TRBJ2-5	.	.
CASSSLPGTAVTEAFF	TGTGCCAGCAGTTCCCTACCGGGGACAGCAGTGACTGAAGCTTTCTTT	TRBV28	TRBJ1-1	.	TRBD1
CASSETPATDTQYF	TGCGCCAGCAGCGAAACTCCAGCCACAGATACGCAGTATTTT	TRBV5-1	TRBJ2-3	.	.
CASSSPLGDLNQPQHF	TGTGCCAGTAGTAGCCCTCTAGGGGACCTCAATCAGCCCCAGCATTTT	TRBV19	TRBJ1-5	.	.
CASSPGQGAWGETQYF	TGTGCCAGCAGCCCGGGACAGGGGGCTTGGGGGGAGACCCAGTACTTC	TRBV14	TRBJ2-5	.	TRBD1
CASTPVVVGSNTGELFF	TGTGCCAGCACCCCCGTAGTGGTCGGGAGCAACACCGGGGAGCTGTTTTTT	TRBV2	TRBJ2-2	.	.